The 17 T cell receptor beta chains in this list originate from one sample, sequenced in a study of human T cells and chemical hapten exposure. Extraction of total RNA was performed on unfractionated whole blood. Using its own MiXCR run on the 5' RACE reads, TCRdb lists one record per CDR3 protein. There are 130,000 or so distinct CDR3 sequences in the sample; approximately 4% occur only once, and approximately 1.3% lies in the top ten. The receptor source for this set is a female donor in good health.

There are many counts of this clonotype. The rearrangement links TRBV28 to TRBJ2-3; D gene uncertain. Germline lookup yields CDR1 MDHEN and CDR2 SYDVKM. V was shortened by 6 bases and J by 3 bases, with 16 bases between the two germline ends. This CDR3 spans 15 amino acids. The CDR3, as DNA: TGTGCCAGCAGCCTTTTGGGGAATCCTACAGATACGCAGTATTTT. It translates to CASSLLGNPTDTQYF.

This clonotype was detected ten times or more. The chain is built from TRBV28 and TRBJ2-7, with D perhaps assigned TRBD1 or TRBD2 (5 bases each). The germline V gene encodes CDR1 MDHEN and CDR2 SYDVKM. Trimming pared 8 bases from V and 12 bases from J, leaving 20 bases between. The CDR3 has 12 residues. The CDR3 protein is CASGEPGPIRYF. As DNA, the CDR3 is TGTGCCAGCGGAGAGCCGGGGCCGATAAGGTACTTC.

This clonotype was counted ten times or more. The rearrangement links TRBV6-6 to TRBJ2-7; no reliable D call. Looked up from germline, CDR1 is MNHNY and CDR2 is SVGAGI (reference sequence). The CDR3 consists of 11 residues. With 5 bases removed from V and 3 bases from J, the gap between germline ends came to 5 bases. The CDR3 region has the DNA TGTGCCAGCAGTGCGGTCTACGAGCAGTACTTC. It specifies CASSAVYEQYF.

This clonotype was recorded at least ten times. The chain recombines TRBV18 with TRBJ1-5; no definite D call. Per the germline V gene, CDR1 is KGHSH and CDR2 is LQKENI. The CDR3 runs to 14 residues. Trimming pared 5 bases from V and 1 base from J, leaving 9 bases between. For the CDR3, the DNA is TGTGCCAGCTCAACCGGACCGAGCAATCAGCCCCAGCATTTT. This sequence encodes CASSTGPSNQPQHF.

This clonotype was counted at least ten times. The chain has TRBV5-4 and TRBJ2-1; possibly TRBD1 for D (6 bases). Trimming stripped 4 bases from V and 4 bases from J, with 15 bases between. The CDR3 has 15 residues. In germline, CDR1 is SGHNT, CDR2 YYREEE (reference sequence). CDR3 protein: CASSGDRQVYNEQFF. The CDR3 DNA reads as TGTGCCAGCAGCGGAGACAGGCAAGTGTACAATGAGCAGTTCTTC.

This clonotype was seen many times. This chain connects TRBV5-4 to TRBJ1-3; D is ambiguous. This CDR3 region has 15 residues. V lost 0 bases to trimming and J lost 4 bases, with 11 bases between them. Germline V gene lookup returns CDR1 SGHNT and CDR2 YYREEE (reference sequence). CDR3 amino acids: CASSLDSGLGNTIYF. In DNA, the CDR3 is TGTGCCAGCAGCTTGGATTCTGGGCTAGGAAACACCATATATTTT.

This clonotype was found many times. The CDR3 sequence is CASSLWASEYTEAFF. The CDR3 DNA sequence: TGTGCCAGCAGCTTGTGGGCAAGTGAGTACACTGAAGCTTTCTTT. The gene calls are TRBV5-4 and TRBJ1-1; D not resolved. The CDR3 loop spans 15 amino acids. V lost 1 base, J lost 3 bases, and 13 bases lay in between. Germline V CDR1 and CDR2: SGHNT, YYREEE (reference sequence).

This clonotype was observed at least ten times. CDR3 protein: CASSLRSPGELFF. CDR3 in DNA: TGTGCCAGCAGCTTGCGTAGTCCCGGGGAGCTGTTTTTT. The rearrangement uses TRBV5-4 and TRBJ2-2, with no clear D. The CDR3 contains 13 residues. In germline, CDR1 is SGHNT, CDR2 YYREEE (reference sequence). V lost 1 base and J 6 bases, leaving 7 bases between the germline ends.

This clonotype appeared many times. The chain employs TRBV7-6 and TRBJ1-1; tentative D call: TRBD1 (5 bases). There are 16 residues in the CDR3. The germline gives CDR1 SGHVS, CDR2 FNYEAQ. The V end was cut by 5 bases, the J end by 2 bases, with 18 bases between. CDR3 region: CASSPAVGVYNTEAFF. The CDR3 bases are TGTGCCAGCAGCCCAGCCGTGGGGGTCTACAACACTGAAGCTTTCTTT. The full variable domain, completed using reference TRBV7-6 and TRBJ1-1, is GAGVSQSPRYKVTKRGQDVALRCDPISGHVSLYWYRQALGQGPEFLTYFNYEAQQDKSGLPNDRFSAERPEGSISTLTIQRTEQRDSAMYRCASSPAVGVYNTEAFFGQGTRLTVV.

This clonotype has at least ten counts. The rearrangement links TRBV9 to TRBJ1-1; D is ambiguous. The V gene's germline CDR1 is SGDLS and CDR2 YYNGEE. The length of the CDR3 is 12 residues. Trimming took off 4 bases at V and 2 bases at J, with 6 bases between the two ends. This CDR3 reads CASSRINTEAFF. The CDR3 coding sequence is TGTGCCAGCAGCCGGATTAACACTGAAGCTTTCTTT. The full variable domain, rest sourced from reference TRBV9 and TRBJ1-1, is DSGVTQTPKHLITATGQRVTLRCSPRSGDLSVYWYQQSLDQGLQFLIQYYNGEERAKGNILERFSAQQFPDLHSELNLSSLELGDSALYFCASSRINTEAFFGQGTRLTVV.

This clonotype was observed many times. J is TRBJ1-5 and V is TRBV27; D is unclear. This CDR3 is built from 11 residues. V was cut by 5 bases and J by 9 bases, with 8 bases left in between. Germline CDR1 reads MNHEY; CDR2 reads SMNVEV (reference sequence). The CDR3 loop reads CASSPSRPQHF. DNA for the CDR3: TGTGCCAGCAGTCCCTCGCGGCCCCAGCATTTT.

The chain has TRBV5-1 and TRBJ2-3; no clear D. Germline loops: CDR1 SGHRS, CDR2 YFSETQ. The CDR3 consists of 15 residues. The V and J ends lost 1 base and 1 base respectively, with 10 bases between them. This chain's CDR3 is CASSLQGPRTDTQYF. CDR3 sequence (DNA): TGCGCCAGCAGCTTGCAAGGACCGCGCACAGATACGCAGTATTTT.

This clonotype was seen at least ten times. The CDR3 loop reads CSARARHRGQETQYF. CDR3 sequence (DNA): TGCAGTGCTAGAGCACGACACCGGGGGCAAGAGACCCAGTACTTC. J is TRBJ2-5 and V is TRBV20-1, with a tentative D call TRBD2 (6 bases). Looked up from germline, CDR1 is DFQATT and CDR2 is SNEGSKA (reference sequence). V lost 1 base, J lost 2 bases, and 14 bases lay in between. There are 15 residues in the CDR3.

The sample holds many counts of this clonotype. This chain uses TRBV4-3 with TRBJ1-1; possibly TRBD1 for D (5 bases). Germline CDR1 and CDR2: LGHNA and YSLEER. Trimming removed 0 bases at V and 4 bases at J, with 12 bases between. This CDR3 has 15 residues. CDR3 nucleotide sequence: TGCGCCAGCAGCCAAGATCGGGGGGAGGCCACTGAAGCTTTCTTT. It yields the protein CASSQDRGEATEAFF.

This clonotype was counted at least ten times. The chain combines TRBV6-5 with TRBJ1-2, with 7 bases aligning to TRBD1. V trimming: 6 bases; J trimming: 2 bases; junction bases outside the gene matches: 9. The CDR3 has 15 residues. Per germline, CDR1 MNHEY and CDR2 SVGAGI. The CDR3 spells CASSRRQGSNYGYTF. For the CDR3, the DNA is TGTGCCAGCAGCCGTAGACAGGGAAGCAACTATGGCTACACCTTC.

This chain connects TRBV7-9 to TRBJ2-1; no reliable D call. Germline CDR1 SEHNR, CDR2 FQNEAQ (reference sequence). V was shortened by 3 bases and J by 5 bases, with 8 bases between the two germline ends. The CDR3 is made up of 13 amino acids. The CDR3: CASSFGPHNEQFF. CDR3 DNA: TGTGCCAGCAGCTTTGGACCACACAATGAGCAGTTCTTC. Drawing the rest from reference TRBV7-9 and TRBJ2-1, the complete variable domain is DTGVSQNPRHKITKRGQNVTFRCDPISEHNRLYWYRQTLGQGPEFLTYFQNEAQLEKSRLLSDRFSAERPKGSFSTLEIQRTEQGDSAMYLCASSFGPHNEQFFGPGTRLTVL.

This clonotype occurred many times. The chain has TRBV20-1 and TRBJ1-5; 11 bases match TRBD1. This CDR3 contains 14 residues. The trim removed 3 bases at V and 4 bases at J, leaving 2 bases unmatched. Germline V gene sequence: CDR1 DFQATT, CDR2 SNEGSKA (reference sequence). CDR3 protein: CSARGTGGNQPQHF. The CDR3 DNA sequence: TGCAGTGCTAGGGGGACAGGGGGGAATCAGCCCCAGCATTTT.